These T cell receptor beta chains were read from a single sample in a study of a mutant IDH1 vaccine in newly diagnosed glioma. Data came from immunoSEQ multiplex PCR; TCRdb stores just in-frame clones and leaves some out. The sample shows tens of thousands of clones, 84% of them seen only once. No antigen has been identified for these receptors. Material: PBMCs, obtained from a glioma patient whose treatment included an IDH1 peptide vaccine. The receptors shown here come from a man aged 18 to 35 with glioma. The conserved cysteine and the conserved F or W are not part of the CDR3 here.

v_gene	j_gene	CDR3aa
TRBV2	TRBJ1-1	ASSDWSNTEAF
TRBV6-4	TRBJ2-1	ASSEYGEVNEQF
TRBV7-2	TRBJ2-7	ASSFLSSYEQY
TRBV6-5	TRBJ2-7	ASSGYRDRVH
TRBV27	TRBJ2-3	ASSLSILGTDTQY
TRBV27	TRBJ2-4	ASSELRAVDMAKNIQY
TRBV5-4	TRBJ1-2	ASSSMTTGANYGYT
TRBV28	TRBJ1-6	ASHRVMNSPLH
TRBV19	TRBJ2-2	ASKETGYRAGELF
TRBV18	TRBJ2-3	ASSPIGQADTQY
TRBV19	TRBJ2-2	ASSIDLAQSTGELF
TRBV6-1	TRBJ1-1	ASNLQGNTEAF
TRBV7-2	TRBJ1-5	ASGGSNQPQH
TRBV11-2	TRBJ1-2	ASRRGQGANYGYT
TRBV10-3	TRBJ1-2	AISRGDRQGINGYT
TRBV4-2	TRBJ1-3	ASSQDGTGNTIY
TRBV7-2	TRBJ2-7	ASSLQSSYEQY
TRBV28	TRBJ2-7	ASSPHSGDLYEQY
TRBV6-5	TRBJ1-3	ASSFGETIY
TRBV28	TRBJ1-2	ASSTLMPGYGYT
TRBV27	TRBJ2-7	ASITGHSSYEQY
TRBV7-9	TRBJ1-4	ASSLWQGATNEKLF
TRBV9	TRBJ1-4	ASSDGTGRHEKLF
TRBV6-5	TRBJ1-1	ASSPLRIGGAEAF
TRBV5-1	TRBJ1-3	ASSLAYETSGNTIY
TRBV4-2	TRBJ2-5	ASSQVEGFETQY
TRBV4-2	TRBJ1-2	ASSSRQGEGYGYT
TRBV7-2	TRBJ2-7	ASSPSVRGLYEQY
TRBV4-1	TRBJ2-1	ASSFRLASYEQF
TRBV6-6	TRBJ2-1	ASSYGREGPEQF
TRBV5-8	TRBJ1-2	ASSLSPGFYGYT
TRBV6-5	TRBJ2-2	ASSYARTGGPGELF
TRBV6-5	TRBJ2-7	ASSTDPDRGYEQY
TRBV27	TRBJ2-2	ASRPYLGDRNTGELF
TRBV4-3	TRBJ1-2	ASSQGVATGRGRNGYT
TRBV27	TRBJ1-1	ASSLGALYTEAF
TRBV5-1	TRBJ2-5	ASSSGRAEETQY
TRBV30	TRBJ1-5	AWSAGTSQPQH
TRBV25-1	TRBJ1-2	ASRGLEYGYT
TRBV6-5	TRBJ2-5	ASSPTGKQTQY
TRBV9	TRBJ2-5	ASSSRGAETQY
TRBV30	TRBJ1-1	AWSLTGRTEAF
TRBV6-6	TRBJ1-5	ASSLGQYSNQPQH
TRBV6-5	TRBJ1-1	ASSSRQVNTEAF
TRBV2	TRBJ1-6	ASKGMALH
TRBV5-5	TRBJ1-2	ASSLSGEGGYT
TRBV5-1	TRBJ2-2	ASRSAGAGELF
TRBV19	TRBJ2-7	ASSIAAGGSYEQY